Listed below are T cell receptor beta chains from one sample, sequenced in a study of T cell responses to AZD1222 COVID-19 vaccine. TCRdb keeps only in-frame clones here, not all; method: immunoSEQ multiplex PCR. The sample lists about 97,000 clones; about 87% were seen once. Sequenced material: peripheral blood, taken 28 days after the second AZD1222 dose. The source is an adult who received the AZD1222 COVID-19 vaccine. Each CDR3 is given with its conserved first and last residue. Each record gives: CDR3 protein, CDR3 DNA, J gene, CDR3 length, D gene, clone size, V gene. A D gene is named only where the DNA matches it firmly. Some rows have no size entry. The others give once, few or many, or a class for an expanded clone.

CDR3: CATSVGGGPAYEQYF
DNA: TGTGCCACCAGCGTAGGCGGGGGTCCGGCCTACGAGCAGTACTTC
J: TRBJ2-7
length: 15
D: TRBD2
size: once
V: TRBV15

CDR3: CAWSVLEGPDEKLFF
DNA: TGTGCCTGGAGTGTACTAGAAGGGCCAGATGAAAAACTGTTTTTT
J: TRBJ1-4
length: 15
D: -
size: -
V: TRBV30

CDR3: CASSVRGQNEQFF
DNA: TGTGCCAGCAGCGTAAGGGGGCAGAATGAGCAGTTCTTC
J: TRBJ2-1
length: 13
D: TRBD1
size: -
V: TRBV9

CDR3: CASSLGIGQDQAFF
DNA: TGTGCCAGCAGCTTAGGGATCGGACAGGATCAAGCTTTCTTT
J: TRBJ1-1
length: 14
D: TRBD1
size: -
V: TRBV7-9

CDR3: CASGFDFRRAFF
DNA: TGTGCCAGTGGTTTCGACTTTCGGAGGGCTTTCTTT
J: TRBJ1-1
length: 12
D: -
size: once
V: TRBV19

CDR3: CASSFPANAGGLGDTQYF
DNA: TGTGCCAGCAGCTTCCCTGCCAATGCGGGGGGGCTGGGAGATACGCAGTATTTT
J: TRBJ2-3
length: 18
D: TRBD2
size: -
V: TRBV7-9

CDR3: CASSVEWDTEAFF
DNA: TGTGCCAGCAGCGTGGAGTGGGACACTGAAGCTTTCTTT
J: TRBJ1-1
length: 13
D: -
size: few
V: TRBV5-4

CDR3: CASSFYLSNTGELFF
DNA: TGTGCCAGCAGCTTTTATCTGTCGAACACCGGGGAGCTGTTTTTT
J: TRBJ2-2
length: 15
D: -
size: -
V: TRBV7-9

CDR3: CAWSDYWEAFF
DNA: TGTGCCTGGAGTGATTACTGGGAAGCTTTCTTT
J: TRBJ1-1
length: 11
D: -
size: -
V: TRBV30

CDR3: CASSLRNEKLFF
DNA: TGTGCCAGCAGTTTACGGAATGAAAAACTGTTTTTT
J: TRBJ1-4
length: 12
D: -
size: -
V: TRBV12-3/TRBV12-4

CDR3: CASSVLIGTEAFF
DNA: TGTGCCAGCAGTGTGTTAATAGGTACTGAAGCTTTCTTT
J: TRBJ1-1
length: 13
D: -
size: once
V: TRBV2

CDR3: CASSLGGQVYGYTF
DNA: TGTGCCAGCAGCTTGGGGGGTCAGGTTTATGGCTACACCTTC
J: TRBJ1-2
length: 14
D: -
size: -
V: TRBV5-5

CDR3: CASTAGRTDTQYF
DNA: TGTGCCAGCACAGCGGGGAGGACAGATACGCAGTATTTT
J: TRBJ2-3
length: 13
D: TRBD2
size: -
V: TRBV2

CDR3: CASSFFGNTEAFF
DNA: TGTGCCAGCAGCTTCTTCGGGAACACTGAAGCTTTCTTT
J: TRBJ1-1
length: 13
D: -
size: -
V: TRBV28

CDR3: CVTTGGYNEQFF
DNA: TGTGTGACGACAGGGGGTTACAATGAGCAGTTCTTC
J: TRBJ2-1
length: 12
D: TRBD1
size: -
V: TRBV28

CDR3: CAISELSGRFPEAFF
DNA: TGTGCCATCAGTGAGTTGTCAGGGAGGTTTCCTGAAGCTTTCTTT
J: TRBJ1-1
length: 15
D: -
size: -
V: TRBV10-3

CDR3: CASSPPAGGSTIYF
DNA: TGTGCCAGCAGCCCTCCCGCAGGCGGCAGCACCATATATTTT
J: TRBJ1-3
length: 14
D: -
size: -
V: TRBV4-2

CDR3: CSAGKPHGYTF
DNA: TGCAGTGCGGGAAAACCACATGGCTACACCTTC
J: TRBJ1-2
length: 11
D: -
size: -
V: TRBV20-1

CDR3: CASSETGLRGAFF
DNA: TGCGCCAGCAGTGAGACGGGACTCCGTGGAGCTTTCTTT
J: TRBJ1-1
length: 13
D: -
size: -
V: TRBV10-1

CDR3: CASSLEGPRGNEQFF
DNA: TGTGCCAGCAGCTTGGAGGGCCCCCGGGGCAATGAGCAGTTCTTC
J: TRBJ2-1
length: 15
D: -
size: -
V: TRBV5-4

CDR3: CASSSLRDREGEQYF
DNA: TGTGCCAGCAGCAGCCTCCGGGACAGGGAGGGCGAGCAGTACTTC
J: TRBJ2-7
length: 15
D: TRBD1
size: -
V: TRBV6-2/TRBV6-3

CDR3: CASSIEGLAGDLGQFF
DNA: TGTGCCAGTAGTATAGAGGGCTTAGCGGGGGACCTTGGGCAGTTCTTC
J: TRBJ2-1
length: 16
D: TRBD2
size: -
V: TRBV19

CDR3: CASSQGRRGQSEAFF
DNA: TGTGCCAGCAGCCAAGGACGGAGGGGACAGTCTGAAGCTTTCTTT
J: TRBJ1-1
length: 15
D: TRBD1
size: -
V: TRBV14

CDR3: CASSDDSSYEQYF
DNA: TGTGCCAGCAGTGACGACAGCTCCTACGAGCAGTACTTC
J: TRBJ2-7
length: 13
D: -
size: -
V: TRBV6-1

CDR3: CASSFRTGELFF
DNA: TGTGCCAGCAGCTTTAGGACCGGGGAGCTGTTTTTT
J: TRBJ2-2
length: 12
D: -
size: once
V: TRBV5-6

CDR3: CAIASGQGVFGPQHF
DNA: TGTGCCATCGCCTCGGGACAGGGGGTTTTCGGGCCCCAGCATTTT
J: TRBJ1-5
length: 15
D: TRBD1
size: -
V: TRBV10-3

CDR3: CASSILSGRANEQYF
DNA: TGTGCCAGTAGTATCCTTAGCGGGAGGGCCAACGAGCAGTACTTC
J: TRBJ2-7
length: 15
D: TRBD2
size: -
V: TRBV19

CDR3: CSATTKVQGPQHF
DNA: TGCAGCGCCACCACTAAGGTTCAAGGGCCCCAGCATTTT
J: TRBJ1-5
length: 13
D: -
size: -
V: TRBV29-1

CDR3: CASSQEGASLSYEQYF
DNA: TGTGCCAGCAGCCAAGAAGGTGCTAGCCTCTCCTACGAGCAGTACTTC
J: TRBJ2-7
length: 16
D: -
size: -
V: TRBV4-2

CDR3: CASSSYTSGSRYEQFF
DNA: TGTGCCAGCAGCTCTTATACTAGCGGGAGTCGGTATGAGCAGTTCTTC
J: TRBJ2-1
length: 16
D: TRBD2
size: -
V: TRBV11-3

CDR3: CASSLVLGNEQFF
DNA: TGTGCCAGCAGCTTAGTCCTCGGCAATGAGCAGTTCTTC
J: TRBJ2-1
length: 13
D: -
size: -
V: TRBV11-2

CDR3: CASSHLTSGLPEQFF
DNA: TGCGCCAGCAGCCACTTGACTAGCGGGCTCCCTGAGCAGTTCTTC
J: TRBJ2-1
length: 15
D: TRBD2
size: -
V: TRBV4-1

CDR3: CASSARGQFYRLNTEAFF
DNA: TGTGCCAGCAGCGCAAGGGGACAGTTCTACAGATTGAACACTGAAGCTTTCTTT
J: TRBJ1-1
length: 18
D: -
size: -
V: TRBV21-1

CDR3: CASSITGEDSPLHF
DNA: TGTGCCAGTAGTATAACCGGGGAGGACTCACCCCTCCACTTT
J: TRBJ1-6
length: 14
D: -
size: -
V: TRBV19

CDR3: CATTLLAGGGEQFF
DNA: TGTGCCACCACCCTGCTAGCGGGAGGAGGTGAGCAGTTCTTC
J: TRBJ2-1
length: 14
D: TRBD2
size: -
V: TRBV10-3

CDR3: CASSPQAGYEQYF
DNA: TGTGCCAGCAGTCCCCAGGCGGGATACGAGCAGTACTTC
J: TRBJ2-7
length: 13
D: -
size: -
V: TRBV27

CDR3: CASTGASNYGYTF
DNA: TGTGCCAGCACGGGGGCATCCAACTATGGCTACACCTTC
J: TRBJ1-2
length: 13
D: -
size: -
V: TRBV2

CDR3: CASSVGDRGDSPLHF
DNA: TGTGCCAGCAGCGTAGGGGACAGGGGGGATTCACCCCTCCACTTT
J: TRBJ1-6
length: 15
D: TRBD1
size: -
V: TRBV9

CDR3: CASSLATDRGEQYF
DNA: TGTGCCAGCAGCTTAGCGACAGATAGAGGCGAGCAGTACTTC
J: TRBJ2-7
length: 14
D: -
size: -
V: TRBV7-2

CDR3: CAWSLGHYGYTF
DNA: TGTGCCTGGAGTCTGGGACACTATGGCTACACCTTC
J: TRBJ1-2
length: 12
D: -
size: -
V: TRBV30

CDR3: CASSQDSDTQYF
DNA: TGTGCCAGCAGCCAAGATAGCGATACGCAGTATTTT
J: TRBJ2-3
length: 12
D: -
size: -
V: TRBV3-1/TRBV3-2

CDR3: CATSRPPGTPNTEAFF
DNA: TGTGCCACCAGCAGACCTCCAGGGACACCGAACACTGAAGCTTTCTTT
J: TRBJ1-1
length: 16
D: -
size: -
V: TRBV15

CDR3: CASSPIEGGTEAFF
DNA: TGTGCCAGCTCACCGATTGAGGGGGGCACTGAAGCTTTCTTT
J: TRBJ1-1
length: 14
D: -
size: -
V: TRBV18

CDR3: CASSLIGGGPTGYTF
DNA: TGTGCCAGCAGCTTGATCGGCGGGGGGCCGACGGGCTACACCTTC
J: TRBJ1-2
length: 15
D: -
size: -
V: TRBV5-4

CDR3: CASSSGSFEYNSPLHF
DNA: TGCGCCAGCAGCTCGGGGTCGTTTGAGTACAATTCACCCCTCCACTTT
J: TRBJ1-6
length: 16
D: -
size: -
V: TRBV5-1

CDR3: CASSPRQGNEQYF
DNA: TGTGCCAGCTCCCCCAGGCAGGGAAACGAGCAGTACTTC
J: TRBJ2-7
length: 13
D: -
size: -
V: TRBV18

CDR3: CASSRYGGNTIYF
DNA: TGTGCCAGCAGCCGCTACGGCGGAAACACCATATATTTT
J: TRBJ1-3
length: 13
D: -
size: -
V: TRBV7-2

CDR3: CASGLVAQLTGVTEAFF
DNA: TGTGCTAGTGGTTTGGTAGCCCAATTGACAGGGGTAACTGAAGCTTTCTTT
J: TRBJ1-1
length: 17
D: TRBD1
size: -
V: TRBV12-5